This TCR beta chain was recovered during a study of T cell changes during pregnancy in multiple sclerosis. This table comes from immunoSEQ multiplex PCR, and its TCRdb copy is limited to in-frame clones, with some not included. The repertoire holds around 80,000 clones, about 92% seen once, with about 1.5% in the top ten. Per germline, CDR1 SGHRS and CDR2 YFSETQ. There are 17 residues in the CDR3. Trimming stripped 6 bases from V and 0 bases from J, with 18 bases between. This clone was seen a single time. The receptor's source is a female donor with multiple sclerosis, enrolled in a pregnancy study. The chain combines TRBV5-1 with TRBJ1-4; D is perhaps TRBD1 (5 bases). Sequencing used peripheral blood, obtained before pregnancy. As DNA, the CDR3 is TGCGCCAGCACCCGGGGGACGGGGACGGCAACTAATGAAAAACTGTTTTTT. It encodes CASTRGTGTATNEKLFF.